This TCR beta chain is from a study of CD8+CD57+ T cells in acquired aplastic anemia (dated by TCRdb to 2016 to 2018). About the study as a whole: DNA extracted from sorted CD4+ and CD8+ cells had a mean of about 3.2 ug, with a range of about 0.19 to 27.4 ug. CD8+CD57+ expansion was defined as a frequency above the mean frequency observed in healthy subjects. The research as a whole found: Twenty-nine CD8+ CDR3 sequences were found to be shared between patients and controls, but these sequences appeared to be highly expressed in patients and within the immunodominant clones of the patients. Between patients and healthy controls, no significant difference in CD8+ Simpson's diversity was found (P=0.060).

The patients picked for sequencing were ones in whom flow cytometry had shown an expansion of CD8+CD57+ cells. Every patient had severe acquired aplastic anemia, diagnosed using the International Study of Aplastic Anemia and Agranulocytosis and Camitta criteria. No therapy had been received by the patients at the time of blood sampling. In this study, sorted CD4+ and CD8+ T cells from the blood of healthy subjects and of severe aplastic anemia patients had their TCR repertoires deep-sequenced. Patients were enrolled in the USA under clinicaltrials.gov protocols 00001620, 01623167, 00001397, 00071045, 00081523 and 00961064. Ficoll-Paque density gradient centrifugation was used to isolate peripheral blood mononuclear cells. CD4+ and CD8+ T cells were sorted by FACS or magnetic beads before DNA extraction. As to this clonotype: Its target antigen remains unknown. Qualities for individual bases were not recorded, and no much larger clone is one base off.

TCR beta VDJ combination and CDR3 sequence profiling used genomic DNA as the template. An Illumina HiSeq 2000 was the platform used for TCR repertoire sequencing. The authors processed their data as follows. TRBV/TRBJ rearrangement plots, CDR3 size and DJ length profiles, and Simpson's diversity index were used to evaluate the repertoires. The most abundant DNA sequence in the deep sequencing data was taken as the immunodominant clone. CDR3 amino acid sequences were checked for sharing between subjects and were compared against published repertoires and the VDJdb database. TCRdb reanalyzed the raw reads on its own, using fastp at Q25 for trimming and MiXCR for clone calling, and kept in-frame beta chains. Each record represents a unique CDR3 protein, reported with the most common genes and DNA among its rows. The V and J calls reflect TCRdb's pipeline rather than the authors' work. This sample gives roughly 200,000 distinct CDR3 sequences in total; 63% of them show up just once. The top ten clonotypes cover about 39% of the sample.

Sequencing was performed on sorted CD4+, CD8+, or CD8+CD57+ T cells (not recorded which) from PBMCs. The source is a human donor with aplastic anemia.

The CDR3 here reads CSARPSSGRHRTDTQYF. The DNA is TGCAGTGCTAGACCTAGTAGCGGGAGGCATCGCACAGATACGCAGTATTTT. The chain is made from TRBV20-1 and TRBJ2-3; TRBD2 matches 10 bases in the middle. The germline V gene (reference sequence) gives CDR1 as DFQATT and CDR2 as SNEGSKA. The CDR3 goes from the cysteine to the phenylalanine over 17 residues. The retained sequence is limited to the CDR3, 51 bases, with the frame set at the first base. The germline V and J ends show losses of 2 bases and 1 base respectively, and no gene match explains 9 bases of the junction.